This TCR beta chain was found in a study of neoadjuvant nivolumab and ipilimumab in lung cancer. Across the whole study: The combination arm added day-1 ipilimumab 1 mg/kg to nivolumab 3 mg/kg on days 1, 15, 29. Points from the study as a whole: Only two of four nivolumab-treated tumors gained richness and clonality by surgery. Only a single major-pathologic-response sample was available for clonality analysis. Higher pretherapy blood TCR richness went with higher resected-tumor richness.

There are a few counts of this clone. Antigen: not known. Data came from immunoSEQ multiplex PCR; TCRdb stores just in-frame clones and leaves some out. The table includes over 25,000 clones, approximately 80% detected once. Germline values: CDR1 ENHRY, CDR2 SYGVKD. This CDR3 region has 17 residues. V was shortened by 6 bases and J by 0 bases, with 15 bases between the two germline ends. The clonotype originates from an adult with non-small cell lung cancer. The V gene is TRBV10-3, the J gene TRBJ2-6, with D tentatively TRBD2 (5 bases). Source: peripheral blood, taken before neoadjuvant nivolumab, alone or with ipilimumab. The CDR3 sequence: CAISDSGSLSGANVLTF. The DNA for the CDR3 is TGTGCCATCAGCGATTCGGGGTCACTCTCTGGGGCCAACGTCCTGACTTTC.